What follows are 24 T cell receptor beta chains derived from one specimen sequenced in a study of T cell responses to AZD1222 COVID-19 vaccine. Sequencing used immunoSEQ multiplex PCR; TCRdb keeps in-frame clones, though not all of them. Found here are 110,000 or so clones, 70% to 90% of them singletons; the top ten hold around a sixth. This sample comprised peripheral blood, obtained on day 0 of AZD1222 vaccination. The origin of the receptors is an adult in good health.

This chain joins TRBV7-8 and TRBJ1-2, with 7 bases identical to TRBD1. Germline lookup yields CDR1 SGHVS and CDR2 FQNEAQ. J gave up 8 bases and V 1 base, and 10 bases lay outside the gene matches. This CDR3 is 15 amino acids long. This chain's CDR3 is CASSLVAWDRKGYTF. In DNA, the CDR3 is TGTGCCAGCAGCTTAGTGGCCTGGGACAGAAAAGGCTACACCTTC.

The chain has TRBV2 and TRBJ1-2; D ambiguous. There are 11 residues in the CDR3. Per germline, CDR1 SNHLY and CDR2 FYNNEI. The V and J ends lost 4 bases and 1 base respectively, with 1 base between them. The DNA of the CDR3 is TGTGCCAGCAGTGTTAACTATGGCTACACCTTC. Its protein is CASSVNYGYTF.

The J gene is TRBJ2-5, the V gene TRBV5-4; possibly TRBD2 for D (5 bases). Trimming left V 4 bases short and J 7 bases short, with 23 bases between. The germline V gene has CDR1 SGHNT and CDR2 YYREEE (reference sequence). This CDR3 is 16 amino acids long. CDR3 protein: CASSRVGVTRDGTQYF. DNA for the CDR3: TGTGCCAGCAGCCGGGTTGGGGTAACTAGGGATGGGACCCAGTACTTC.

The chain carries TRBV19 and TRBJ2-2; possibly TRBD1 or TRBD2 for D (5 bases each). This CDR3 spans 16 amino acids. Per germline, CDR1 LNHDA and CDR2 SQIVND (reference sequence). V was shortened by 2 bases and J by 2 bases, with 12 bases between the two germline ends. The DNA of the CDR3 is TGTGCCAGTAGTATAAGCGCCGGGACCAACACCGGGGAGCTGTTTTTT. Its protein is CASSISAGTNTGELFF.

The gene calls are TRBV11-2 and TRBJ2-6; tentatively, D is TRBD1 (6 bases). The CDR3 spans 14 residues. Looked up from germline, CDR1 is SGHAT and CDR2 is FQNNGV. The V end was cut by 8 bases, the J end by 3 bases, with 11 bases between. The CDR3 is CASGPGDGANVLTF. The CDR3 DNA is TGTGCCAGCGGTCCAGGGGATGGGGCCAACGTCCTGACTTTC.

The CDR3: CASSARQGAGMNTEAFF. In DNA, the CDR3 is TGTGCCAGCAGCGCACGACAGGGGGCGGGGATGAACACTGAAGCTTTCTTT. The chain uses TRBV7-3 and TRBJ1-1, with 10 positions matching TRBD1. CDR3 length equals 17 residues. Per the germline V gene, CDR1 is SGHTA and CDR2 is FQGTGA. V lost 5 bases to trimming and J lost 0 bases; unmatched junction nucleotides: 9.

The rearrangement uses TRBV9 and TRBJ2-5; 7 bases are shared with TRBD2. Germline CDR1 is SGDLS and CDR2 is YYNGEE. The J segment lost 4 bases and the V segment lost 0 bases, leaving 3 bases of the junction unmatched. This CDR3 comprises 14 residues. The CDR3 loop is CASSVESGGETQYF. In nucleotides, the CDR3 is TGTGCCAGCAGCGTAGAGTCGGGGGGAGAGACCCAGTACTTC.

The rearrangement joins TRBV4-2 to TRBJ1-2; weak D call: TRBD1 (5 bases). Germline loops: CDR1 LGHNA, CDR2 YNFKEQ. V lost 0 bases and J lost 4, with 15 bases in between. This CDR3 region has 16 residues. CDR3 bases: TGTGCCAGCAGCCAAGAGGGTCGGGCAGGGAGCTATGGCTACACCTTC. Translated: CASSQEGRAGSYGYTF.

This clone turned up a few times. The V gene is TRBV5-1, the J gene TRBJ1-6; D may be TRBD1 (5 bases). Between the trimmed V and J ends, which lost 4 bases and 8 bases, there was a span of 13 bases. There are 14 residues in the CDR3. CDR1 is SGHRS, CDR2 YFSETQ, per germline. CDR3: CASSNAGFDSPLHF. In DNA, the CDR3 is TGCGCCAGCAGCAACGCAGGGTTCGATTCACCCCTCCACTTT.

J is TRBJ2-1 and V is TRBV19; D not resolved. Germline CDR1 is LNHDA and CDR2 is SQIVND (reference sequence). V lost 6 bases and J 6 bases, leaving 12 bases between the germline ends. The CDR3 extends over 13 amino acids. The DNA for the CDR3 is TGTGCCAGTAGAAGAGTCCCAACCAATGAGCAGTTCTTC. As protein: CASRRVPTNEQFF.

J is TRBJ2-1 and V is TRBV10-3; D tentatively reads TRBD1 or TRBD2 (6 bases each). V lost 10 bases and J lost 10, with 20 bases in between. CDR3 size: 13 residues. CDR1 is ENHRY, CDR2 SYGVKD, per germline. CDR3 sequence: CATTTGGSREQFF. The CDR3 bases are TGTGCCACAACCACCGGGGGCTCGAGGGAGCAGTTCTTC.

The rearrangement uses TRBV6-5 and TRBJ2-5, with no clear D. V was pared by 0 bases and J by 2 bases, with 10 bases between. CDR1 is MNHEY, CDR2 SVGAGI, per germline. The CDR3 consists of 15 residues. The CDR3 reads CASSYSMLRQETQYF. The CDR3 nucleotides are TGTGCCAGCAGTTACTCGATGTTGCGGCAAGAGACCCAGTACTTC.

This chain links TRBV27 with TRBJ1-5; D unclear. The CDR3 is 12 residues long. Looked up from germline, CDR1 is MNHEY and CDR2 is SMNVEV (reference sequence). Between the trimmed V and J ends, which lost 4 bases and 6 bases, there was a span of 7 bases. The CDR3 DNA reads TGTGCCAGCAGTTATCGGGGTCAGCCCCAGCATTTT. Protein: CASSYRGQPQHF.

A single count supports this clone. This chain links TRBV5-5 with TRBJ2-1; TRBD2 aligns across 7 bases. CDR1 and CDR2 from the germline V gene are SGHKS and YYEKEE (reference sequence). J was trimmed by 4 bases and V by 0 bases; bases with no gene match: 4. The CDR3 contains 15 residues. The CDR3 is CASSLDWTSYNEQFF. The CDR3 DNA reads TGTGCCAGCAGCTTGGACTGGACTAGTTACAATGAGCAGTTCTTC.

DNA of the CDR3: TGTGCCAGCAGTTCAGGGCCGCCTCTAGGCTACACCTTC. Translation gives CASSSGPPLGYTF. The V gene is TRBV5-6, the J gene TRBJ1-2, with TRBD1 as a possible D gene (5 bases). The germline V gene has CDR1 SGHDT and CDR2 YYEEEE. CDR3 length: 13 residues. Trimming removed 5 bases from V and 8 bases from J, with 16 bases in between.

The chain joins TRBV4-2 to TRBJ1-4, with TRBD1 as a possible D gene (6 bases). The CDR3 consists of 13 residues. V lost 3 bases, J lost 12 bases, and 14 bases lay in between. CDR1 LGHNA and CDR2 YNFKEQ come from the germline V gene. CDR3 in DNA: TGTGCCAGCAGCCATGGGTATGGGGGCGAACTGTTTTTT. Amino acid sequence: CASSHGYGGELFF.

CDR3 in amino acids: CASSLDRINSPLHF. The CDR3 DNA is TGTGCCAGCTCCTTGGACAGAATTAATTCACCCCTCCACTTT. The rearrangement uses TRBV18 and TRBJ1-6; tentative D call: TRBD1 (6 bases). Trimming took off 6 bases at V and 6 bases at J, with 12 bases between the two ends. In germline, CDR1 is KGHSH, CDR2 LQKENI. The CDR3 consists of 14 residues.

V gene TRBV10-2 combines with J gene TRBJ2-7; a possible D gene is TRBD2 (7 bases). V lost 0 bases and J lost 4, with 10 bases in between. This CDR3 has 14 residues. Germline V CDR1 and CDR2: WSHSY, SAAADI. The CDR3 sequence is CASSESGGGYEQYF. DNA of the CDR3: TGCGCCAGCAGTGAGTCGGGAGGGGGGTACGAGCAGTACTTC.

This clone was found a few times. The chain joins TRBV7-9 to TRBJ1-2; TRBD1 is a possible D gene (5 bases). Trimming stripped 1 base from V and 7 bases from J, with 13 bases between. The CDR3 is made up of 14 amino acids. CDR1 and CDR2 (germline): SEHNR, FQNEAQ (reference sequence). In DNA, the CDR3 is TGTGCCAGCAGCTTAGAGGCAGGGAGGCTTGGCTACACCTTC. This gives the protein CASSLEAGRLGYTF.

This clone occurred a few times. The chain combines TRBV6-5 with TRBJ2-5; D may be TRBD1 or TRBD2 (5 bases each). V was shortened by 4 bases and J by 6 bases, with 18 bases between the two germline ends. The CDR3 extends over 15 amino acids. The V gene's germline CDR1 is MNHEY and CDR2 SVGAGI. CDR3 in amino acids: CASSSPSGAKKTQYF. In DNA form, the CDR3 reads TGTGCCAGCAGTTCCCCGTCCGGGGCAAAAAAGACCCAGTACTTC.

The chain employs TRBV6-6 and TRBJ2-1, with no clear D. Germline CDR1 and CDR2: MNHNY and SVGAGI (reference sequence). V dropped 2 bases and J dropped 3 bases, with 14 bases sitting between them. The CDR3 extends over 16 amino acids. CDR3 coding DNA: TGTGCCAGCAGTTACCCCATCTTAGGCGGCTACAATGAGCAGTTCTTC. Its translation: CASSYPILGGYNEQFF.

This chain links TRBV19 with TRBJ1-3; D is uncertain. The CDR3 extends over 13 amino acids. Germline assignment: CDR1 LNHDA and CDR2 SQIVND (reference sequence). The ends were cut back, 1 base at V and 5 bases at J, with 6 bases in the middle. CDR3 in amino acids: CASSIGNRNTIYF. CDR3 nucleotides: TGTGCCAGTAGTATAGGCAACCGAAACACCATATATTTT.

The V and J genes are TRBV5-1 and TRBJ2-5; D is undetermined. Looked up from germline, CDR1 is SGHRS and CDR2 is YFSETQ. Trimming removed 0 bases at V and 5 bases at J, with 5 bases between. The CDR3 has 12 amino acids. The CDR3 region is CASSLAMETQYF. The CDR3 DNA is TGCGCCAGCAGCTTGGCCATGGAGACCCAGTACTTC.

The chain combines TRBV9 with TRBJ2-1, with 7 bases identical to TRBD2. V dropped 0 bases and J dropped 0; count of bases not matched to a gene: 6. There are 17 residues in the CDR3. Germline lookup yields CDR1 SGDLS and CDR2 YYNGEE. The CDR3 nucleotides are TGTGCCAGCAGCGTAGGGGGAGGGGTTAGCTCCTACAATGAGCAGTTCTTC. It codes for CASSVGGGVSSYNEQFF.